Below, 23 T cell receptor beta chains from the same sample are listed, as sequenced in a study of shared clonotypes between healthy human individuals. Clones were sequenced by immunoSEQ multiplex PCR, and TCRdb holds only the in-frame ones, with some missing. The sample holds fewer than 3 million clones; around 90% are singletons and the top ten take roughly 0.34%. Sequenced material: naive CD4+ T cells from PBMCs. Subset: CD45RA+ positively selected. These receptor sequences come from a man aged 18 to 30 in good health. Some clones in this sample may be carry-over from other donors' samples.

V usage is TRBV6-6 and J usage is TRBJ2-7, with D perhaps TRBD2 (5 bases). The CDR3 spans 14 residues. The V and J ends lost 4 bases and 0 bases respectively, with 10 bases between them. Germline CDR1 is MNHNY and CDR2 is SVGAGI (reference sequence). The CDR3, as DNA: TGTGCCAGCAGTTCCCAAGGGAGCTCCTACGAGCAGTACTTC. Its translation: CASSSQGSSYEQYF.

The gene calls are TRBV10-3 and TRBJ2-5; no clear D. Germline CDR1 and CDR2: ENHRY and SYGVKD. The CDR3 is made up of 13 amino acids. The V end lost 4 bases, the J end lost 3 bases, and 9 bases lay between the germline ends. DNA of the CDR3: TGTGCCATCAGTGGGCTCGCCAAAGAGACCCAGTACTTC. Translating gives CAISGLAKETQYF.

The chain combines TRBV4-2 with TRBJ2-7, with 9 bases lining up with TRBD2. Germline trimming cut 1 base from V and 3 bases from J; bases unmatched to any gene: 7. CDR3 length: 16 residues. Germline-derived CDR1 and CDR2 are LGHNA and YNFKEQ. CDR3 bases: TGTGCCAGCAGCCAAGTCCTCGGGACTAGCCTCTACGAGCAGTACTTC. Its translation is CASSQVLGTSLYEQYF.

J is TRBJ2-2 and V is TRBV28, with 8 bases lining up with TRBD2. The CDR3 runs 14 residues. Germline V lookup: CDR1 MDHEN, CDR2 SYDVKM. V gave up 7 bases and J gave up 1 base; unmatched junction bases: 2. CDR3 coding DNA: TGTGCCAGCAAAACTAGCGGGAACACCGGGGAGCTGTTTTTT. This codes for CASKTSGNTGELFF.

V gene TRBV29-1 combines with J gene TRBJ1-1; D may be TRBD1 (5 bases). Trimming took 4 bases from V and 7 from J, leaving 16 bases between them. There are 13 residues in the CDR3. In germline, CDR1 is SQVTM, CDR2 ANQGSEA. In DNA, the CDR3 is TGCAGCGTTGTCTTGCTAGGGGACGGTGAAGCTTTCTTT. Its translation is CSVVLLGDGEAFF.

This chain joins TRBV18 and TRBJ2-6, with TRBD1 matching 8 bases. V lost 3 bases and J lost 3; bases outside the gene matches: 7. The CDR3 has 17 residues. Germline CDR1 is KGHSH and CDR2 is LQKENI. The CDR3 DNA sequence: TGTGCCAGCTCACCGTACAGGGGGAACGGTGGGGCCAACGTCCTGACTTTC. Protein sequence: CASSPYRGNGGANVLTF.

The V call is TRBV9, the J call TRBJ2-4; TRBD1 matches at 8 bases. V lost 2 bases to trimming and J lost 0 bases; unmatched junction nucleotides: 4. Per the germline V gene, CDR1 is SGDLS and CDR2 is YYNGEE. The CDR3 runs to 16 residues. The DNA of the CDR3 is TGTGCCAGCAGCGTCTCAGGGGGCCTAGCCAAAAACATTCAGTACTTC. Protein sequence: CASSVSGGLAKNIQYF.

V is TRBV6-6 and J is TRBJ2-1, with TRBD2 as a possible D gene (7 bases). Trimming cost V 6 bases and J 9 bases, with 21 bases left between them. Germline V lookup: CDR1 MNHNY, CDR2 SVGAGI (reference sequence). The CDR3 totals 15 residues. CDR3 nucleotide sequence: TGTGCCAGCAGCCCCCCGGGGGCGGGAGATACTGAGCAGTTCTTC. Translated: CASSPPGAGDTEQFF.

This chain connects TRBV7-9 to TRBJ1-5; a possible D gene is TRBD1 (6 bases). The V end lost 6 bases, the J end lost 0 bases, and 12 bases lay between the germline ends. The CDR3 covers 15 residues. CDR1 and CDR2 from the germline V gene are SEHNR and FQNEAQ (reference sequence). The CDR3 reads CASSQQGSSNQPQHF. The CDR3 nucleotides are TGTGCCAGCAGTCAACAGGGATCTAGCAATCAGCCCCAGCATTTT.

The CDR3 coding sequence is TGTGCCAGCAGCTTAGCGCAGCTGGGGGGGCATGCAGATACGCAGTATTTT. This translates into CASSLAQLGGHADTQYF. The chain uses TRBV7-2 and TRBJ2-3; a weak D match, TRBD2 (7 bases). V lost 0 bases and J lost 4, with 17 bases in between. Germline CDR1 reads SGHTA; CDR2 reads FQGNSA. The CDR3 runs 17 residues.

The chain has TRBV28 and TRBJ2-2; 7 nucleotides line up with TRBD2. The CDR3 has 15 residues. Germline V CDR1 and CDR2: MDHEN, SYDVKM. J lost 0 bases, V lost 8 bases, and 6 bases had no gene match. CDR3 protein: CASGTAGANTGELFF. CDR3 nucleotides: TGTGCCAGCGGGACGGCGGGGGCGAACACCGGGGAGCTGTTTTTT.

The chain joins TRBV15 to TRBJ1-4, with D hard to call. V was trimmed by 5 bases and J by 5 bases, leaving 18 bases between them. The CDR3 contains 16 residues. Germline V CDR1 and CDR2: LNHNV, YYDKDF (reference sequence). Here the CDR3 DNA reads TGTGCCACCAGCCGTCGTACGGGATCCCTAAATGAAAAACTGTTTTTT. It is translated as CATSRRTGSLNEKLFF. Combining the CDR3 with reference TRBV15 and TRBJ1-4 gives the whole variable domain DAMVIQNPRYQVTQFGKPVTLSCSQTLNHNVMYWYQQKSSQAPKLLFHYYDKDFNNEADTPDNFQSRRPNTSFCFLDIRSPGLGDTAMYLCATSRRTGSLNEKLFFGSGTQLSVL.

The chain recombines TRBV27 with TRBJ1-1; 9 bases are a match to TRBD1. CDR3 size: 17 residues. The germline V gene encodes CDR1 MNHEY and CDR2 SMNVEV (reference sequence). J was trimmed by 8 bases and V by 3 bases; bases with no gene match: 16. CDR3 sequence reads: CASSFRRLMDRGTEAFF. In DNA form, the CDR3 reads TGTGCCAGCAGTTTCCGTAGACTAATGGACAGGGGAACCGAAGCTTTCTTT.

V and J are TRBV5-1 and TRBJ2-5, with a tentative D call TRBD2 (5 bases). Germline values: CDR1 SGHRS, CDR2 YFSETQ. This CDR3 region has 13 residues. The V and J ends lost 4 bases and 3 bases respectively, with 10 bases between them. The CDR3 nucleotides read TGCGCCAGCAGCCGGACGGGGAAAGAGACCCAGTACTTC. This gives the protein CASSRTGKETQYF. The full variable domain, in which reference TRBV5-1 and TRBJ2-5 provide the parts outside the CDR3, is KAGVTQTPRYLIKTRGQQVTLSCSPISGHRSVSWYQQTPGQGLQFLFEYFSETQRNKGNFPGRFSGRQFSNSRSEMNVSTLELGDSALYLCASSRTGKETQYFGPGTRLLVL.

This chain uses TRBV18 with TRBJ2-4, with TRBD1 as a possible D gene (6 bases). Trimming stripped 1 base from V and 5 bases from J, with 12 bases between. CDR3 size: 15 residues. Germline V gives CDR1 KGHSH, CDR2 LQKENI. The CDR3 bases are TGTGCCAGCTCACCACTACAGGGTCGGGAAAACATTCAGTACTTC. Protein: CASSPLQGRENIQYF.

The chain carries TRBV25-1 and TRBJ1-3; TRBD1 aligns across 7 bases. Looked up from germline, CDR1 is MGHDK and CDR2 is SYGVNS. The CDR3 consists of 15 residues. With V trimmed by 4 bases and J by 0 bases, 3 bases remained unmatched. In DNA form, the CDR3 reads TGTGCCAGCAGTGTTCGGGACAGCTCTGGAAACACCATATATTTT. This codes for CASSVRDSSGNTIYF.

About this clone: Other nucleotide sequences from this sample produce the same CDR3. V is TRBV28 and J is TRBJ2-7; D gene uncertain. V was cut by 1 base and J by 4 bases, with 5 bases left in between. The CDR3 contains 12 residues. Germline V gene lookup returns CDR1 MDHEN and CDR2 SYDVKM. The DNA for the CDR3 is TGTGCCAGCAGTTTATCTCGGTACGAGCAGTACTTC. Translated, it gives CASSLSRYEQYF. The whole variable domain, remainder taken from reference TRBV28 and TRBJ2-7, is DVKVTQSSRYLVKRTGEKVFLECVQDMDHENMFWYRQDPGLGLRLIYFSYDVKMKEKGDIPEGYSVSREKKERFSLILESASTNQTSMYLCASSLSRYEQYFGPGTRLTVT.

For this clone: At the DNA level, this CDR3 is encoded by other sequences in the same sample as well. This sequence joins TRBV5-1 and TRBJ1-1; D unresolved. Germline CDR1 and CDR2: SGHRS and YFSETQ. Between the trimmed V and J ends, which lost 0 bases and 1 base, there was a span of 4 bases. The CDR3 sequence is 13 residues long. Written as DNA, the CDR3 is TGCGCCAGCAGCTTGGGGAGGAACACTGAAGCTTTCTTT. Translated, it gives CASSLGRNTEAFF.

The chain is built from TRBV13 and TRBJ2-2; D ambiguous. The germline V gene encodes CDR1 PRHDT and CDR2 FYEKMQ (reference sequence). Trimming left V 2 bases short and J 1 base short, with 5 bases between. There are 14 residues in the CDR3. DNA for the CDR3: TGTGCCAGCAGCTTAAGACAGAACACCGGGGAGCTGTTTTTT. Translated, it gives CASSLRQNTGELFF. The variable domain in full, completed from reference TRBV13 and TRBJ2-2, reads AAGVIQSPRHLIKEKRETATLKCYPIPRHDTVYWYQQGPGQDPQFLISFYEKMQSDKGSIPDRFSAQQFSDYHSELNMSSLELGDSALYFCASSLRQNTGELFFGEGSRLTVL.

The J gene is TRBJ1-2, the V gene TRBV5-1; no firm D call. Between the trimmed V and J ends, which lost 1 base and 8 bases, there was a span of 12 bases. CDR3 length: 13 residues. Per the germline V gene, CDR1 is SGHRS and CDR2 is YFSETQ. CDR3 DNA: TGCGCCAGCAGCTTGACGTCCCCTGGAGGCTACACCTTC. Residues: CASSLTSPGGYTF. The variable domain in full, completed from reference TRBV5-1 and TRBJ1-2, reads KAGVTQTPRYLIKTRGQQVTLSCSPISGHRSVSWYQQTPGQGLQFLFEYFSETQRNKGNFPGRFSGRQFSNSRSEMNVSTLELGDSALYLCASSLTSPGGYTFGSGTRLTVV.

This sequence joins TRBV6-1 and TRBJ1-6, with D unclear. CDR1 and CDR2 (germline): MNHNS, SASEGT. The CDR3 is 16 amino acids. V was clipped by 3 bases and J by 8 bases, with 17 bases between them. DNA of the CDR3: TGTGCCAGCAGTGAGTTCAGCGATCCTCGATATTCACCCCTCCACTTT. Residues: CASSEFSDPRYSPLHF.

The chain combines TRBV2 with TRBJ1-5; TRBD1 might be the D (5 bases). Per germline, CDR1 SNHLY and CDR2 FYNNEI. The CDR3 runs 14 residues. Trimming stripped 11 bases from V and 8 bases from J, with 22 bases between. Here the CDR3 reads CALGGAGVAEPQHF. CDR3 nucleotide sequence: TGTGCCTTGGGGGGTGCCGGGGTGGCGGAGCCCCAGCATTTT. The variable domain in full, completed from reference TRBV2 and TRBJ1-5, reads EPEVTQTPSHQVTQMGQEVILRCVPISNHLYFYWYRQILGQKVEFLVSFYNNEISEKSEIFDDQFSVERPDGSNFTLKIRSTKLEDSAMYFCALGGAGVAEPQHFGDGTRLSIL.

Details on this clone: The same CDR3 also results from other DNA sequences found in this sample. The chain recombines TRBV5-4 with TRBJ2-3; no clear D. V lost 0 bases and J lost 1, with 9 bases in between. Germline V gene sequence: CDR1 SGHNT, CDR2 YYREEE (reference sequence). This CDR3 contains 15 residues. The CDR3 coding sequence is TGTGCCAGCAGCTTGGGGGGTCGGGGCACAGATACGCAGTATTTT. Translated, it gives CASSLGGRGTDTQYF. Based on the CDR3 plus reference TRBV5-4 and TRBJ2-3, the full variable domain is ETGVTQSPTHLIKTRGQQVTLRCSSQSGHNTVSWYQQALGQGPQFIFQYYREEENGRGNFPPRFSGLQFPNYSSELNVNALELDDSALYLCASSLGGRGTDTQYFGPGTRLTVL.